This T cell receptor (beta chain) was captured in a study of graft-versus-host responses after intestinal transplantation. On the study more broadly: Recipients were given multivisceral, liver-intestinal, or isolated intestinal transplants. Every one of the recipients received anti-thymocyte globulin induction and afterwards took tacrolimus and steroids for about 3 years. General study results and limits: Among circulating GvH clones, peak levels were associated with early post-transplant declines in HvG clones. Across patients carrying graft-donor T cell macrochimerism, allografts held high graft-versus-host to host-versus-graft clonal ratios.

With respect to this clone: What it binds is unknown.

Some clones are missing from TCRdb's copy, which holds only in-frame ones; the method was immunoSEQ multiplex PCR. Among fewer than 95,000 clones listed, 90% to 95% were seen once. V was clipped by 2 bases and J by 10 bases, with 12 bases between them. The CDR3 is 14 amino acids. Germline CDR1 reads MNHEY; CDR2 reads SMNVEV (reference sequence). The V gene is TRBV27, the J gene TRBJ1-6; tentative D call: TRBD1 (5 bases). This clonotype was sampled from a human donor who received an intestinal transplant. Sequencing was performed on unstimulated CD8+ T cells sorted from spleen or lymph node cells, taken before intestinal transplant. CDR3 sequence reads: CASSLDGGASPLHF. CDR3 nucleotide sequence: TGTGCCAGCAGTTTAGACGGAGGGGCCTCACCCCTCCACTTT.